This T cell receptor beta chain is drawn from a study of T cell repertoires in cytomegalovirus infection. Study summary: CMV epitopes used comprised recently identified HLA-C-restricted ones and well-studied HLA-B-restricted ones. Based on public TCR beta signatures, there were indications of CMV infection and of a matching HLA type.

TCRdb reanalysed the reads using MiXCR and keeps one entry per CDR3 protein. The sample shows 200,000 or so distinct CDR3 sequences, 35% to 40% of them seen only once. Regarding this clonotype: What it binds is unknown.

CDR1 and CDR2 from the germline V gene are SGHVS and FQNEAQ. The CDR3 totals 16 residues. The junction had 10 bases not matched to a gene; V was cut back by 5 bases and J by 5 bases. Study-level results: The response measured ex vivo was dominated by TCR beta clonotypes (HLA-C-restricted and CMV-specific). Totalled public TCR beta family frequency picked out people who carried CMV plus the relevant HLA.

The specimen comprised CD8+ T cells from cultured PBMCs, sampled from culture after CMV antigen stimulation. This sequence was found in a human donor in good health (CMV status not recorded). Some clones in this sample may be carry-over from other donors' samples. J is TRBJ2-5 and V is TRBV7-8; 11 bases fit TRBD2. The CDR3 loop reads CASSEDSGGAWETQYF. DNA for the CDR3: TGTGCCAGCAGCGAAGATAGCGGGGGGGCCTGGGAGACCCAGTACTTC.